A single sample gave rise to the 24 T cell receptor beta chains below, sequenced in a study of vaccination effects on CD4 cells after COVID-19. Repertoires were generated with immunoSEQ multiplex PCR, while TCRdb's copy carries only in-frame clones and drops some. The table shows 70,000 or so clones, with approximately 73% occurring only once. These TCRs' antigens remain unknown. At the end of over 8 days of culture, CD4+ T cells were isolated. Two-dose vaccination with either BNT162b2 or mRNA-1273 was given to the participants. Sequencing used CD4+ T cells from PBMCs cultured without peptide, obtained after COVID-19 vaccination. The receptors stem from a human donor who received a COVID-19 vaccine.

This sequence joins TRBV7-8 and TRBJ2-7; D is possibly TRBD1 or TRBD2 (5 bases each). CDR3 size: 14 residues. CDR1 and CDR2 from the germline V gene are SGHVS and FQNEAQ. V gave up 1 base and J gave up 3 bases, with 10 bases separating them. This CDR3 reads CASSLGDALYEQYV. The CDR3 DNA is TGTGCCAGCAGCTTAGGGGACGCACTCTACGAGCAGTACGTC.

This clone has just a few counts. V usage is TRBV20-1 and J usage is TRBJ2-7; D not certain. The CDR3 extends over 13 amino acids. Germline lookup yields CDR1 DFQATT and CDR2 SNEGSKA (reference sequence). V was clipped by 3 bases and J by 2 bases, with 11 bases between them. For the CDR3, the DNA is TGCAGTGCTAGTACCCTTACCCCCTACGAGCAGTACGTC. This translates into CSASTLTPYEQYV.

This chain uses TRBV4-3 with TRBJ1-4; 9 bases map to TRBD1. V shed 0 bases, J shed 4 bases, and the junction held 9 bases outside the gene matches. This CDR3 has 18 residues. Germline assignment: CDR1 LGHNA and CDR2 YSLEER. The chain's CDR3 is CASSQERHPGQGNEKLFF. In nucleotides, the CDR3 is TGCGCCAGCAGCCAAGAACGTCATCCGGGACAGGGTAATGAAAAACTGTTTTTT.

This chain uses TRBV10-3 with TRBJ1-5, with TRBD1 matching 7 bases. Germline assignment: CDR1 ENHRY and CDR2 SYGVKD. V shed 3 bases and J 10 bases; nucleotides not matched to a gene: 3. The CDR3 consists of 12 residues. In nucleotides, the CDR3 is TGTGCCATCAGTGAACAGGGGTCTCCCCAGCATTTT. The encoded protein is CAISEQGSPQHF.

The rearrangement uses TRBV12-3 or TRBV12-4 and TRBJ1-1; tentative D call: TRBD1 (5 bases). The V end lost 2 bases, the J end lost 8 bases, and 9 bases lay between the germline ends. The CDR3 extends over 12 amino acids. As DNA, the CDR3 is TGTGCCAGCAGTTTATGGGGCGGCGAAGCTTTCTTT. It yields the protein CASSLWGGEAFF.

The gene calls are TRBV30 and TRBJ1-1, with D tentatively TRBD1 (6 bases). The CDR3 has 13 residues. The V end lost 2 bases, the J end lost 0 bases, and 7 bases lay between the germline ends. Germline CDR1 is GTSNPN and CDR2 is SVGIG (reference sequence). This CDR3 is CAWSRTVNTEAFF. DNA for the CDR3: TGTGCCTGGAGTAGGACAGTGAACACTGAAGCTTTCTTT.

V usage is TRBV5-4 and J usage is TRBJ1-1, with a weak D call TRBD1 (6 bases). The CDR3 is 16 amino acids. V lost 4 bases and J lost 0, with 16 bases in between. Per germline, CDR1 SGHNT and CDR2 YYREEE (reference sequence). The CDR3 nucleotides read TGTGCCAGCAGCCCATTGGGGGGGCAAATGAACACTGAAGCTTTCTTT. This encodes CASSPLGGQMNTEAFF.

The V and J genes are TRBV10-3 and TRBJ1-6; 12 positions agree with TRBD1. CDR1 and CDR2 (germline): ENHRY, SYGVKD. V dropped 3 bases and J dropped 5; count of bases not matched to a gene: 14. This CDR3 comprises 20 residues. The CDR3 spells CAISDGFGTGGLKNNSPLHF. Here the CDR3 DNA reads TGTGCCATCAGTGATGGATTTGGGACAGGGGGCCTAAAAAATAATTCACCCCTCCACTTT.

V gene TRBV24-1 combines with J gene TRBJ2-1; 7 bases are shared with TRBD2. Losses at the gene ends were 3 bases for V and 9 bases for J; bases not matched to a gene: 16. The CDR3 extends over 17 amino acids. Looked up from germline, CDR1 is KGHDR and CDR2 is SFDVKD. The CDR3 region is CATSDGPGLQNTGEQFF. CDR3 nucleotide sequence: TGTGCCACCAGTGATGGGCCGGGACTACAGAACACTGGTGAGCAGTTCTTC.

This chain joins TRBV7-2 and TRBJ1-2, with 8 bases fitting TRBD1. Germline CDR1 reads SGHTA; CDR2 reads FQGNSA. The CDR3 length is 16 residues. The V gene end was trimmed by 1 base and the J gene end by 3 bases; junction bases not matched to a gene: 7. In DNA form, the CDR3 reads TGTGCCAGCAGCTTAGATGGTACAGGGGGATACTATGGCTACACCTTC. Its translation is CASSLDGTGGYYGYTF.

The J gene is TRBJ1-2, the V gene TRBV7-2; no firm D call. The CDR3 spans 14 residues. The germline CDR1 and CDR2 sequences are SGHTA and FQGNSA. V was trimmed by 1 base and J by 4 bases, leaving 10 bases between them. Here the CDR3 reads CASSLGRSTYGYTF. The CDR3 bases are TGTGCCAGCAGCTTAGGCAGGTCTACCTATGGCTACACCTTC.

This clone occurred once. This CDR3 is CASSRSYNSPLHF. DNA for the CDR3: TGTGCCAGCAGTCGCTCCTATAATTCACCCCTCCACTTT. This chain uses TRBV7-2 with TRBJ1-6; unclear D gene. The germline CDR1 and CDR2 sequences are SGHTA and FQGNSA. The V and J ends lost 6 bases and 0 bases respectively, with 3 bases between them. This CDR3 region has 13 residues.

This clone appeared a single time. The genes are TRBV24-1 and TRBJ2-7, with D maybe TRBD1 (6 bases). Germline-derived CDR1 and CDR2 are KGHDR and SFDVKD. The CDR3 spans 16 residues. Trimming cost V 0 bases and J 1 base, with 12 bases left between them. CDR3 DNA: TGTGCCACCAGTGATTTGGCCATAAGGGGGTCCTACGAGCAGTACGTC. Its translation is CATSDLAIRGSYEQYV.

This clone was seen a single time. The chain employs TRBV6-4 and TRBJ2-1; maybe TRBD1 (6 bases). With 5 bases removed from V and 9 bases from J, the gap between germline ends came to 20 bases. CDR1 is MRHNA and CDR2 is SNTAGT in the germline V gene. The CDR3 contains 15 residues. CDR3: CASSQLGQGIGEQFF. DNA of the CDR3: TGTGCCAGCAGTCAACTAGGGCAGGGGATCGGTGAGCAGTTCTTC.

The chain carries TRBV30 and TRBJ1-2; D possibly corresponds to TRBD1 (5 bases). V dropped 3 bases and J dropped 3 bases, with 17 bases sitting between them. This CDR3 comprises 15 residues. Per the germline V gene, CDR1 is GTSNPN and CDR2 is SVGIG (reference sequence). In nucleotides, the CDR3 is TGTGCCTGGAGCCTGACCGGGACTGGGGACTATGGCTACACCTTC. It translates to CAWSLTGTGDYGYTF.

V usage is TRBV30 and J usage is TRBJ2-3, with D tentatively TRBD1 (6 bases). CDR1 and CDR2 (germline): GTSNPN, SVGIG (reference sequence). The CDR3 totals 12 residues. V was cut by 4 bases and J by 7 bases, with 12 bases left in between. CDR3 nucleotides: TGTGCCTGGACAGAGGGGACACATACGCAGTATTTT. Amino acids: CAWTEGTHTQYF. Full variable domain (rest looked up from reference TRBV30 and TRBJ2-3): SQTIHQWPATLVQPVGSPLSLECTVEGTSNPNLYWYRQAAGRGLQLLFYSVGIGQISSEVPQNLSASRPQDRQFILSSKKLLLSDSGFYLCAWTEGTHTQYFGPGTRLTVL.

CDR3 region: CASSISFTGDSIQYF. The CDR3 region has the DNA TGTGCCAGTAGCATTAGTTTTACAGGCGATTCCATTCAGTACTTC. V is TRBV19 and J is TRBJ2-4, with a tentative D call TRBD1 (5 bases). V was cut by 6 bases and J by 9 bases, with 21 bases left in between. The germline gives CDR1 LNHDA, CDR2 SQIVND (reference sequence). The CDR3 covers 15 residues. Together with reference TRBV19 and TRBJ2-4, the CDR3 gives the full variable domain: DGGITQSPKYLFRKEGQNVTLSCEQNLNHDAMYWYRQDPGQGLRLIYYSQIVNDFQKGDIAEGYSVSREKKESFPLTVTSAQKNPTAFYLCASSISFTGDSIQYFGAGTRLSVL.

This clone showed up just a few times. The rearrangement links TRBV6-1 to TRBJ2-3; no clear D gene. Germline V gene data show CDR1 as MNHNS and CDR2 as SASEGT. This CDR3 contains 14 residues. Deletions cut 1 base from V and 0 bases from J, with 5 bases between. In nucleotides, the CDR3 is TGTGCCAGCAGTGAAGGCCCGAGCACAGATACGCAGTATTTT. This codes for CASSEGPSTDTQYF.

V usage is TRBV12-1 and J usage is TRBJ2-7; the table's D call of TRBD2 was not tested on the DNA. TRBV12-1 is annotated as a pseudogene. The CDR3 sequence is 17 residues long. CDR3 region: CASSFVGGLRSGGEQYV. The CDR3 DNA follows: TGTGCCAGCAGCTTTGTGGGGGGGTTAAGGTCGGGAGGCGAGCAGTACGTC.

This clone has more than one count but fewer than ten. The V call is TRBV24-1, the J call TRBJ1-4, with 7 bases lining up with TRBD1. CDR1 KGHDR and CDR2 SFDVKD come from the germline V gene. The trim removed 4 bases at V and 6 bases at J, leaving 7 bases unmatched. The CDR3 consists of 15 residues. The chain's CDR3 is CATSDMTGPDEKLFF. In DNA, the CDR3 is TGTGCCACCAGTGACATGACAGGGCCGGATGAAAAACTGTTTTTT.

The chain carries TRBV5-1 and TRBJ2-3, with D perhaps TRBD1 (5 bases). CDR3 length: 19 amino acids. Between the trimmed V and J ends, which lost 0 bases and 0 bases, there was a span of 20 bases. Germline V gene lookup returns CDR1 SGHRS and CDR2 YFSETQ. The CDR3 is CASSLGTGTGLSSTDTQYF. The DNA for the CDR3 is TGCGCCAGCAGCTTGGGGACGGGTACAGGCCTCTCTAGCACAGATACGCAGTATTTT.

The rearrangement joins TRBV19 to TRBJ1-5; 10 positions agree with TRBD1. This CDR3 comprises 14 residues. The germline gives CDR1 LNHDA, CDR2 SQIVND (reference sequence). The V segment lost 4 bases and the J segment 6 bases; nucleotides outside the gene matches: 3. The CDR3 sequence is CASSTTGGFQPQHF. Here the CDR3 DNA reads TGTGCCAGTAGTACGACAGGGGGCTTTCAGCCCCAGCATTTT.

The CDR3: CAWKTIRPNASYGYTF. In DNA, the CDR3 is TGTGCCTGGAAAACGATACGACCCAACGCCTCATATGGCTACACCTTC. The chain joins TRBV30 to TRBJ1-2; D remains ambiguous. This CDR3 spans 16 amino acids. From germline, CDR1 is GTSNPN and CDR2 SVGIG (reference sequence). V was shortened by 4 bases and J by 5 bases, with 23 bases between the two germline ends.

The table lists this clone with a few counts. The rearrangement uses TRBV27 and TRBJ1-6, with no clear D. Germline assignment: CDR1 MNHEY and CDR2 SMNVEV (reference sequence). V was cut by 2 bases and J by 0 bases, with 5 bases left in between. The length of the CDR3 is 15 residues. The CDR3 nucleotides are TGTGCCAGCAGTTTAACGGGCTCCTATAATTCACCCCTCCACTTT. It encodes CASSLTGSYNSPLHF.